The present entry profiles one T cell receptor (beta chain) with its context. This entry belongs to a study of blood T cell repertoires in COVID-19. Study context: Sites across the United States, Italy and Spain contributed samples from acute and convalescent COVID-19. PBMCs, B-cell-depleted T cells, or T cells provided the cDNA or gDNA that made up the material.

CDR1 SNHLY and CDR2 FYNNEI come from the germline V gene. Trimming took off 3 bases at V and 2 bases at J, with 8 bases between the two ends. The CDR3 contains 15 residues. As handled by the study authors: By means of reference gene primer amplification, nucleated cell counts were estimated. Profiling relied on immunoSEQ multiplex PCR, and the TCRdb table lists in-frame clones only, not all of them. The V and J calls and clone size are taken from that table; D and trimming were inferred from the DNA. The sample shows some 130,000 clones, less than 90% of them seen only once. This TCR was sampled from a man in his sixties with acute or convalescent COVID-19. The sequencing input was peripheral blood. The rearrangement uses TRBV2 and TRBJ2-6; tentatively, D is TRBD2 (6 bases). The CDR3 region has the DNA TGTGCCAGCAGTGACGGCGGGACTGGGGCCAACGTCCTGACTTTC. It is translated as CASSDGGTGANVLTF. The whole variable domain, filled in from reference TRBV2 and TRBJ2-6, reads EPEVTQTPSHQVTQMGQEVILRCVPISNHLYFYWYRQILGQKVEFLVSFYNNEISEKSEIFDDQFSVERPDGSNFTLKIRSTKLEDSAMYFCASSDGGTGANVLTFGAGSRLTVL.